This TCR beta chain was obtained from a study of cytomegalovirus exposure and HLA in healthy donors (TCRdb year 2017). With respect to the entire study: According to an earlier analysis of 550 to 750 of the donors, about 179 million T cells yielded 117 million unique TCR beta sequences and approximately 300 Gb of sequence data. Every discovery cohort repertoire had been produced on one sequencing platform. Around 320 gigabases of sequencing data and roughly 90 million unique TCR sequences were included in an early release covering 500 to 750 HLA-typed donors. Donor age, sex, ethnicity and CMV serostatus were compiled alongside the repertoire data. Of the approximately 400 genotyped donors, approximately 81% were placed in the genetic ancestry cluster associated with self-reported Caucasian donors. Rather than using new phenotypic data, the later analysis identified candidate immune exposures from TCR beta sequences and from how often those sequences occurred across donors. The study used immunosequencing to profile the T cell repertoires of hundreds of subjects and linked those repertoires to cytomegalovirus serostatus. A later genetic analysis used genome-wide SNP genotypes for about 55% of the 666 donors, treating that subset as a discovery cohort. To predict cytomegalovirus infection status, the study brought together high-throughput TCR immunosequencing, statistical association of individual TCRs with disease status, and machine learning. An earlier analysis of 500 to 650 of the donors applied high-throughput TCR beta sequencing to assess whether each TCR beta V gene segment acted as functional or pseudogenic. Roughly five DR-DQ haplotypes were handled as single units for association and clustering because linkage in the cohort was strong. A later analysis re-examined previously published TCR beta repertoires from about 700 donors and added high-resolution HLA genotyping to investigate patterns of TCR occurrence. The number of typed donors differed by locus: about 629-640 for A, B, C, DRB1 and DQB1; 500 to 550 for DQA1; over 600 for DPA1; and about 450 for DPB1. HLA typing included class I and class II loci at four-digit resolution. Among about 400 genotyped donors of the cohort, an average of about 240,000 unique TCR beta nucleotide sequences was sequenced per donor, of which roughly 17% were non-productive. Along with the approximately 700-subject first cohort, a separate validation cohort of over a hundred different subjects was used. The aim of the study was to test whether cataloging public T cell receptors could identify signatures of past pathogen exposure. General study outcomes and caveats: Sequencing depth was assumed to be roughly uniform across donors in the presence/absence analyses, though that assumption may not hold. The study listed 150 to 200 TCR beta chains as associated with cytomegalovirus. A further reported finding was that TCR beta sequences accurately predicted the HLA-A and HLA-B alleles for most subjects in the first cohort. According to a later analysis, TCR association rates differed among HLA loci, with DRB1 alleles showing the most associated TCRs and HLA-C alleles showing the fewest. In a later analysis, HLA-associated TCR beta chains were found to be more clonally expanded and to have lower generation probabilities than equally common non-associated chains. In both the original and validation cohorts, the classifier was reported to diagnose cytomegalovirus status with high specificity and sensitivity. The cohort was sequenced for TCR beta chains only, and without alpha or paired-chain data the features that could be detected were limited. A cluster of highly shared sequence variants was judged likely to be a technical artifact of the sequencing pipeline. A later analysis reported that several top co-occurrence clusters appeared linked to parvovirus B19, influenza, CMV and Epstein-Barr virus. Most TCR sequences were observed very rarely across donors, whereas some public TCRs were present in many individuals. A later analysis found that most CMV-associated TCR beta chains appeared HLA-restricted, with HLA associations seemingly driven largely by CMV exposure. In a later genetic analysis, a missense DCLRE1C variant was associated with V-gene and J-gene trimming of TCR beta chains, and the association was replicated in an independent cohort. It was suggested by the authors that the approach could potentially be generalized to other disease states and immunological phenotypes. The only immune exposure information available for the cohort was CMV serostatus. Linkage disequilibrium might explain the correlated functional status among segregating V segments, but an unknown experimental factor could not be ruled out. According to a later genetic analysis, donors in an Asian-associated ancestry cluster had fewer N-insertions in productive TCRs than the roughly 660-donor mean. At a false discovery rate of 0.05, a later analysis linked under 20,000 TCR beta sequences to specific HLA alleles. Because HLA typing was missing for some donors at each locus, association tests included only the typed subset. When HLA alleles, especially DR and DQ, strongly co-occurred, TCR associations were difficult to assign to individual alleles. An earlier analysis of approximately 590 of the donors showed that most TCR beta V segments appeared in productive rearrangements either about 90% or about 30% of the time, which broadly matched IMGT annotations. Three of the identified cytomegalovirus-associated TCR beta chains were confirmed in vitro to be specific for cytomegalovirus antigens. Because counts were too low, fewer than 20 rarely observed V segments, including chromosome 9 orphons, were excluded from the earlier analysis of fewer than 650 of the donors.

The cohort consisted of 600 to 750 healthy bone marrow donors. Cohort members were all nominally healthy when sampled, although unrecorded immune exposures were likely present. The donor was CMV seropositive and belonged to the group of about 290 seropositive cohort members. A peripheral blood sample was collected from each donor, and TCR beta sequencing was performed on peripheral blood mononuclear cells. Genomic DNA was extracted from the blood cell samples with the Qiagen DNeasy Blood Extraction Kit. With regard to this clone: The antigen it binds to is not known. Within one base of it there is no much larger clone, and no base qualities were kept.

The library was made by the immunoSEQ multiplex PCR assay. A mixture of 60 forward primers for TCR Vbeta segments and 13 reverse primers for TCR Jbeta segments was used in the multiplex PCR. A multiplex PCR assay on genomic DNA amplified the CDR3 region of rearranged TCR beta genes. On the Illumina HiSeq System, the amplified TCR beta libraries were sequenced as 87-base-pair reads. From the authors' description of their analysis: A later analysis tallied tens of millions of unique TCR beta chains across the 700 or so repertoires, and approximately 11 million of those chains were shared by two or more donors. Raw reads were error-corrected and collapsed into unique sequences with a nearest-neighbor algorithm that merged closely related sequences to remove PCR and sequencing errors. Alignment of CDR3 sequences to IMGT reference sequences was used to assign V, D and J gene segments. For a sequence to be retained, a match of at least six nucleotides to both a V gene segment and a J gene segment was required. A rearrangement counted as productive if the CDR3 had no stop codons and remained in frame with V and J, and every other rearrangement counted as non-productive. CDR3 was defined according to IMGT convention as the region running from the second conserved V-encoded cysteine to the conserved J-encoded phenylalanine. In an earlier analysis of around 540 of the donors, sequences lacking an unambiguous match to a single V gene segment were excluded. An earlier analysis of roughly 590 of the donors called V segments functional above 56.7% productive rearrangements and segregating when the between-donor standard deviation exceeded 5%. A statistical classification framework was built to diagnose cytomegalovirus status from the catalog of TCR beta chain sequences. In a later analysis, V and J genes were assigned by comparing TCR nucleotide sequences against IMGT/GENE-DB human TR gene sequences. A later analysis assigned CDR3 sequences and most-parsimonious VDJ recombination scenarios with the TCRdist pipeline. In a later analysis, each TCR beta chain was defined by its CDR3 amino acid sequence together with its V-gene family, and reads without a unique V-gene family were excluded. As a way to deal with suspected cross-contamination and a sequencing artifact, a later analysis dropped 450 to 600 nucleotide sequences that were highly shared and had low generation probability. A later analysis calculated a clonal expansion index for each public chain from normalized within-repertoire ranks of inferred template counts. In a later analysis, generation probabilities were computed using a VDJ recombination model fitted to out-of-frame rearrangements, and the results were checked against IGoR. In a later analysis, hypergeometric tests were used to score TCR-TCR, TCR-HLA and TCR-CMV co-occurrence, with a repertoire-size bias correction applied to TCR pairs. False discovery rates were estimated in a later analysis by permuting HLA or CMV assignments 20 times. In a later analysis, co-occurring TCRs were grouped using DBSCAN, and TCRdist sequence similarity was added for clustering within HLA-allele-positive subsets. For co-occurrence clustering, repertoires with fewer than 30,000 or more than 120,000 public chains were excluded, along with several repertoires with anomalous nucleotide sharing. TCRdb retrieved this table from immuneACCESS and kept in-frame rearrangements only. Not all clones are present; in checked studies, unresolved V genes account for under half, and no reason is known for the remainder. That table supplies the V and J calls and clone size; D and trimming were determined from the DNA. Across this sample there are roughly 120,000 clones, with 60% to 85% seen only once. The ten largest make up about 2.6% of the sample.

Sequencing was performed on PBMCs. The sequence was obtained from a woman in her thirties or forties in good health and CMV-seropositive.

The nucleotides read TGTGCCAGCAGCTTGGTGCTAGCGGGACGGAATGAGCAGTTCTTC. Its amino acids are CASSLVLAGRNEQFF. This chain is built from TRBV5-4 and TRBJ2-1, and TRBD2 aligns with 9 junction nucleotides. From V the trimming removes 0 bases and from J it removes 7 bases, while the gene matches leave 5 bases of the junction unaccounted for. From the cysteine up to the phenylalanine, the CDR3 has a length of 15 residues. CDR3 DNA is the only sequence kept; it has 45 bases, read in frame from the first base. Via the germline V gene (reference sequence), CDR1 is SGHNT and CDR2 YYREEE.